The 22 T cell receptor beta chains below come from one sample, sequenced in a study of lymphopenia after photon versus proton radiotherapy. Profiled with immunoSEQ multiplex PCR; TCRdb holds only in-frame clones, not every one. Of roughly 40,000 clones listed, around 84% were seen once; the top ten hold about 9.3%. The sequencing used peripheral blood, collected from a patient treated with proton-based radiotherapy. The source is an older woman with pancreatic cancer. Some clones in this sample may be carry-over from other donors' samples.

The V gene is TRBV28, the J gene TRBJ2-7; D is possibly TRBD1 (6 bases). Germline V gene lookup returns CDR1 MDHEN and CDR2 SYDVKM. The CDR3 is 15 amino acids. The V gene lost 4 bases and the J gene lost 2 bases, with 15 bases spanning the gap. The CDR3, as DNA: TGTGCCAGCAGTTCCTTCTTACAGGGTCCCTACGAGCAGTACTTC. It specifies CASSSFLQGPYEQYF.

The chain employs TRBV5-1 and TRBJ1-1; TRBD1 might be the D (5 bases). The V gene lost 2 bases and the J gene lost 1 base, with 15 bases spanning the gap. The CDR3 length is 16 residues. The germline V gene has CDR1 SGHRS and CDR2 YFSETQ. CDR3 residues: CASSFVGAGANTEAFF. CDR3 DNA: TGCGCCAGCAGCTTTGTAGGGGCAGGCGCGAACACTGAAGCTTTCTTT.

The chain combines TRBV18 with TRBJ1-1; 7 bases line up with TRBD1. Germline V gene data show CDR1 as KGHSH and CDR2 as LQKENI. This CDR3 spans 14 amino acids. The J segment lost 3 bases and the V segment lost 3 bases, leaving 4 bases of the junction unmatched. This CDR3 is CASSPWQGDTEAFF. CDR3 DNA sequence: TGTGCCAGCTCACCTTGGCAGGGGGACACTGAAGCTTTCTTT.

V usage is TRBV19 and J usage is TRBJ2-1; the match to TRBD2 covers 16 bases. Germline V gene lookup returns CDR1 LNHDA and CDR2 SQIVND (reference sequence). After removal of 6 bases from V and 8 bases from J, the junction contained 13 bases not matched to a gene. There are 18 residues in the CDR3. CDR3 bases: TGTGCCAGTAGGGACCCCGGGACTAGCGGGAGGGCCCTTGATGAGCAGTTCTTC. Amino acid sequence: CASRDPGTSGRALDEQFF.

The genes are TRBV18 and TRBJ2-2; D gene ambiguous. V lost 0 bases to trimming and J lost 6 bases, with 14 bases between them. Germline lookup yields CDR1 KGHSH and CDR2 LQKENI. There are 16 residues in the CDR3. The CDR3 here is CASSPPKVEVAGELFF. The CDR3 DNA follows: TGTGCCAGCTCACCACCGAAAGTCGAGGTGGCCGGGGAGCTGTTTTTT.

The J gene is TRBJ1-1, the V gene TRBV6-5; 7 nucleotides match TRBD1. The CDR3 extends over 13 amino acids. The germline V gene encodes CDR1 MNHEY and CDR2 SVGAGI. V was pared by 5 bases and J by 6 bases, with 6 bases of the junction left unmatched. CDR3 coding DNA: TGTGCCAGCAGTAAAAGGGGGCCCTCTGAAGCTTTCTTT. It is translated as CASSKRGPSEAFF.

This chain's CDR3 is CASSLGPGDPTQYF. CDR3 in DNA: TGTGCCAGCAGCTTAGGCCCAGGGGACCCTACGCAGTATTTT. The chain couples TRBV11-3 to TRBJ2-3, with TRBD1 as a possible D gene (6 bases). CDR3 size: 14 residues. Germline V gene sequence: CDR1 SGHNT, CDR2 YENEEA. Trimming cost V 1 base and J 8 bases, with 13 bases left between them.

The chain combines TRBV18 with TRBJ1-2, with TRBD1 matching 11 bases. J lost 5 bases, V lost 2 bases, and 1 base had no gene match. Germline V lookup: CDR1 KGHSH, CDR2 LQKENI. This CDR3 is 14 amino acids long. The DNA for the CDR3 is TGTGCCAGCTCACCAGGGGACAGGGGGTATGGCTACACCTTC. Residues: CASSPGDRGYGYTF.

The V gene is TRBV5-5, the J gene TRBJ1-1, with no clear D. Per germline, CDR1 SGHKS and CDR2 YYEKEE (reference sequence). CDR3 length: 14 amino acids. The ends were cut back, 0 bases at V and 0 bases at J, with 6 bases in the middle. The CDR3 spells CASSLDRLNTEAFF. CDR3 nucleotide sequence: TGTGCCAGCAGCTTGGACAGATTGAACACTGAAGCTTTCTTT.

The gene calls are TRBV2 and TRBJ2-5, with D unclear. CDR3 size: 14 residues. V was shortened by 5 bases and J by 4 bases, with 14 bases between the two germline ends. Germline V gene sequence: CDR1 SNHLY, CDR2 FYNNEI. CDR3 coding DNA: TGTGCCAGCAGTTTAGCTCCCACGGGAGAGACCCAGTACTTC. This encodes CASSLAPTGETQYF.

The V call is TRBV30, the J call TRBJ2-2; D is ambiguous. The CDR3 is made up of 14 amino acids. Trimming took 3 bases from V and 2 from J, leaving 10 bases between them. In germline, CDR1 is GTSNPN, CDR2 SVGIG (reference sequence). CDR3 nucleotide sequence: TGTGCCTGGAGGGCCCGATCCAACACCGGGGAGCTGTTTTTT. Translating gives CAWRARSNTGELFF.

The chain couples TRBV28 to TRBJ2-7; D assignment may be TRBD1 or TRBD2 (5 bases each). V lost 2 bases, J lost 3 bases, and 5 bases lay in between. CDR1 is MDHEN, CDR2 SYDVKM, per germline. CDR3 length: 12 residues. The CDR3 spells CASSLGGYEQYF. DNA of the CDR3: TGTGCCAGCAGTTTAGGGGGCTACGAGCAGTACTTC. The complete variable domain, with remaining parts taken from reference TRBV28 and TRBJ2-7, reads DVKVTQSSRYLVKRTGEKVFLECVQDMDHENMFWYRQDPGLGLRLIYFSYDVKMKEKGDIPEGYSVSREKKERFSLILESASTNQTSMYLCASSLGGYEQYFGPGTRLTVT.

This clone was counted only a few times. The chain recombines TRBV21-1 with TRBJ1-4; the D call in the table, TRBD1, was not verified against the DNA. TRBV21-1 is flagged as a pseudogene. This CDR3 region has 15 residues. CDR3 nucleotides: TGTGCCCCTTACCCAGGGGCGGACACTAATGAAAAACTGTTTTTT. Amino acid sequence: CAPYPGADTNEKLFF.

This clone appeared a single time. The rearrangement links TRBV6-5 to TRBJ1-5, with a possible D match to TRBD1 (6 bases). There are 14 residues in the CDR3. The germline CDR1 and CDR2 sequences are MNHEY and SVGAGI. V gave up 6 bases and J gave up 6 bases, with 15 bases separating them. The CDR3 nucleotides are TGTGCCAGCAGACTTGATCAGGGGAGTCAGCCCCAGCATTTT. As protein: CASRLDQGSQPQHF.

The genes are TRBV5-1 and TRBJ2-3; 10 nucleotides line up with TRBD2. This CDR3 contains 16 residues. CDR1 and CDR2 (germline): SGHRS, YFSETQ. Trimming at V came to 0 bases and at J to 5 bases, leaving 6 bases not matched to a gene. Here the CDR3 reads CASSLVLAGAGDTQYF. Here the CDR3 DNA reads TGCGCCAGCAGCTTGGTCCTAGCGGGAGCGGGAGATACGCAGTATTTT.

The CDR3 DNA is TGTGCCAGCAGGGGCGGGAGTACCGGGGAGCTGTTTTTT. Translated: CASRGGSTGELFF. The chain links TRBV6-6 to TRBJ2-2; 7 positions match TRBD2. The CDR3 length is 13 residues. Germline CDR1 and CDR2: MNHNY and SVGAGI (reference sequence). The trim removed 6 bases at V and 5 bases at J, leaving 3 bases unmatched.

The J gene is TRBJ1-3, the V gene TRBV29-1; tentative D call: TRBD1 (5 bases). This CDR3 is 14 amino acids long. Trimming shortened V by 4 bases and J by 0 bases, and 10 bases separated the two germline ends. CDR1 and CDR2 (germline): SQVTM, ANQGSEA. The CDR3 spells CSVGGDFSGNTIYF. In nucleotides, the CDR3 is TGCAGCGTTGGGGGGGATTTCTCTGGAAACACCATATATTTT.

The chain uses TRBV19 and TRBJ2-2; D might be TRBD1 (5 bases). CDR3 length: 16 residues. The V and J ends lost 7 bases and 3 bases respectively, with 18 bases between them. Germline lookup yields CDR1 LNHDA and CDR2 SQIVND (reference sequence). The CDR3 DNA reads as TGTGCCAGTACCACCACGCAGGCCAGGGACACCGGGGAGCTGTTTTTT. Its protein is CASTTTQARDTGELFF.

The V gene is TRBV6-6, the J gene TRBJ2-7; TRBD1 aligns across 8 bases. Germline V lookup: CDR1 MNHNY, CDR2 SVGAGI (reference sequence). Trimming cost V 6 bases and J 2 bases; bases outside gene matches: 6. This CDR3 comprises 14 residues. The CDR3 bases are TGTGCCAGCAGAAGGACAGGGTTTGCCTACGAGCAGTACTTC. Translated, it gives CASRRTGFAYEQYF.

The chain carries TRBV4-3 and TRBJ1-6, with D perhaps TRBD1 (5 bases). Germline V gene sequence: CDR1 LGHNA, CDR2 YSLEER. CDR3 length: 16 amino acids. The V end lost 0 bases, the J end lost 9 bases, and 15 bases lay between the germline ends. As DNA, the CDR3 is TGCGCCAGCAGCCAAGAAACAGGAGGACCGACTTCACCCCTCCACTTT. Amino acid sequence: CASSQETGGPTSPLHF.

This rearrangement joins TRBV19 to TRBJ2-3, with 8 bases lining up with TRBD2. Germline V CDR1 and CDR2: LNHDA, SQIVND (reference sequence). J gave up 5 bases and V 5 bases, and 9 bases lay outside the gene matches. CDR3 size: 15 residues. CDR3 in amino acids: CASSSRGLEGDTQYF. The CDR3 bases are TGTGCCAGTAGTTCCCGGGGACTAGAGGGAGATACGCAGTATTTT.

This rearrangement joins TRBV12-2 to TRBJ1-4; TRBD1, the D gene given by the table, was not confirmed from the DNA. TRBV12-2 is a listed pseudogene. The CDR3 extends over 15 amino acids. The chain's CDR3 is CASRPLQGTNEKLFF. As DNA, the CDR3 is TGTGCAAGTCGCCCTTTACAGGGAACTAATGAAAAACTGTTTTTT.